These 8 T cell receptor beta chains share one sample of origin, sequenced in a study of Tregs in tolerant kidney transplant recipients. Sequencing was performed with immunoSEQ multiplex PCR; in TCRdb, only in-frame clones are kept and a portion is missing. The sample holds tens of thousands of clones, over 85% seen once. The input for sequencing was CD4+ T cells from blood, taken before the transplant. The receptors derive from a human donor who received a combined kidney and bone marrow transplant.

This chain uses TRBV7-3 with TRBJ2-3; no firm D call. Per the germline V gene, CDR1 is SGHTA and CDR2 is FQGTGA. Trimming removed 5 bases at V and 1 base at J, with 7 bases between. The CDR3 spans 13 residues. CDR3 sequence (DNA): TGTGCCAGCAGCCCCCTTGGCACAGATACGCAGTATTTT. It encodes CASSPLGTDTQYF. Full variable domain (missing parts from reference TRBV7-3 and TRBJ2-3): GAGVSQTPSNKVTEKGKYVELRCDPISGHTALYWYRQSLGQGPEFLIYFQGTGAADDSGLPNDRFFAVRPEGSVSTLKIQRTERGDSAVYLCASSPLGTDTQYFGPGTRLTVL.

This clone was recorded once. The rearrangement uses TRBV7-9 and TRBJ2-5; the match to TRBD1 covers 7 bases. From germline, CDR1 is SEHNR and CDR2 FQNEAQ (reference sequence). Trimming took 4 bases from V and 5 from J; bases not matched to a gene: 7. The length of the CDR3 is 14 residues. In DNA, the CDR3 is TGTGCCAGCAGCTCACAGGGGTCAGGGGAGACCCAGTACTTC. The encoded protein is CASSSQGSGETQYF. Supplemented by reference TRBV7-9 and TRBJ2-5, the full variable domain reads DTGVSQNPRHKITKRGQNVTFRCDPISEHNRLYWYRQTLGQGPEFLTYFQNEAQLEKSRLLSDRFSAERPKGSFSTLEIQRTEQGDSAMYLCASSSQGSGETQYFGPGTRLLVL.

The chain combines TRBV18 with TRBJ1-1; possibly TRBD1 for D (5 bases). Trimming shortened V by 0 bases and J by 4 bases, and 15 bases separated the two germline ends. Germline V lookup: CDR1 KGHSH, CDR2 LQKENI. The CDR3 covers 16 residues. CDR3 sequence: CASSPPSVRRGTEAFF. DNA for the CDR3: TGTGCCAGCTCACCACCGTCGGTTCGGAGGGGCACTGAAGCTTTCTTT.

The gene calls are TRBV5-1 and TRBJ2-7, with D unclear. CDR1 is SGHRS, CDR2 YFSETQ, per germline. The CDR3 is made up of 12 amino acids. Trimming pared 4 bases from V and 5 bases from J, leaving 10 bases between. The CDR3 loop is CASSIGRDEQYF. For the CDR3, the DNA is TGCGCCAGCAGCATAGGCCGGGACGAGCAGTACTTC.

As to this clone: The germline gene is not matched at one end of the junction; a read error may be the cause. In DNA form, the CDR3 reads TGTGCCAGCAGTGAACCCCGGGACAGCCGGAAGGTGTATTTC. It specifies CASSEPRDSRKVYF. The gene calls are TRBV25-1 and TRBJ1-2; TRBD1 matches at 7 bases. Germline V gives CDR1 MGHDK, CDR2 SYGVNS. This CDR3 spans 14 amino acids.

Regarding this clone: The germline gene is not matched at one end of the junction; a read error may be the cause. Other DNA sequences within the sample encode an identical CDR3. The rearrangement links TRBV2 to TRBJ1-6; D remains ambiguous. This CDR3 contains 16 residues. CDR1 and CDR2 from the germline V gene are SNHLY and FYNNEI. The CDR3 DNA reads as TGTGCCAGCAGTGAATGGCGGGGTTCGTATAATTCCCCCCTCCACTTT. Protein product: CASSEWRGSYNSPLHF. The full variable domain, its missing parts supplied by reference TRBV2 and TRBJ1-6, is EPEVTQTPSHQVTQMGQEVILRCVPISNHLYFYWYRQILGQKVEFLVSFYNNEISEKSEIFDDQFSVERPDGSNFTLKIRSTKLEDSAMYFCASSEWRGSYNSPLHFGNGTRLTVT.

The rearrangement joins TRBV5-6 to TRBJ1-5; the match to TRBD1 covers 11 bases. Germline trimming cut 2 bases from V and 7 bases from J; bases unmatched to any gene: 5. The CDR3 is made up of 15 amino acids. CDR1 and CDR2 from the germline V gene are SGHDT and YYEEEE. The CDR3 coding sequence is TGTGCCAGCAGCTTCGGACAGGGGGCACGGCAGCCCCAGCATTTT. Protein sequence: CASSFGQGARQPQHF.

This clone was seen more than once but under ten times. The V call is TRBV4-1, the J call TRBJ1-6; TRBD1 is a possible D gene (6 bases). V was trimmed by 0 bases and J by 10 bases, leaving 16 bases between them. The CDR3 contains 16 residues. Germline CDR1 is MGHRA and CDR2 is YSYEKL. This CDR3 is CASSQEAGTLGSPLHF. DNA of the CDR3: TGCGCCAGCAGCCAAGAGGCCGGGACATTGGGGTCACCCCTCCACTTT.